This entry lists 9 T cell receptor beta chains sequenced from one sample in a study of T cell responses to AZD1222 COVID-19 vaccine. Method: immunoSEQ multiplex PCR; TCRdb's copy keeps in-frame clones and lacks some. Of about 270,000 clones in the sample, 90% to 95% are singletons; the top ten hold 0.55%. The sample in question was peripheral blood, obtained 28 days after the second AZD1222 dose. These TCRs come from an adult who received the AZD1222 COVID-19 vaccine.

The chain has TRBV6-2 or TRBV6-3 and TRBJ2-1, with D unclear. The length of the CDR3 is 16 residues. V dropped 2 bases and J dropped 0 bases, with 11 bases sitting between them. Germline loops: CDR1 MNHEY, CDR2 SVGEGT. CDR3 sequence reads: CASSYGRAHSYNEQFF. CDR3 coding DNA: TGTGCCAGCAGTTACGGCCGGGCCCACTCCTACAATGAGCAGTTCTTC.

The chain couples TRBV13 to TRBJ2-7; TRBD1 agrees at 8 bases. J lost 5 bases, V lost 6 bases, and 15 bases had no gene match. This CDR3 region has 16 residues. Per germline, CDR1 PRHDT and CDR2 FYEKMQ (reference sequence). The CDR3 loop is CASRDNLRGRLDEQYF. In nucleotides, the CDR3 is TGTGCCAGCAGGGATAATCTCAGGGGGCGCCTTGACGAGCAGTACTTC.

This chain joins TRBV10-3 and TRBJ2-7; 11 bases are shared with TRBD2. The length of the CDR3 is 13 residues. V was clipped by 9 bases and J by 0 bases; unmatched bases: 1. Germline V gene lookup returns CDR1 ENHRY and CDR2 SYGVKD. The CDR3 coding sequence is TGTGCCATTACTAGCGGGAGCTCCTACGAGCAGTACTTC. Translating it yields CAITSGSSYEQYF.

The V and J genes are TRBV14 and TRBJ1-1; TRBD1 aligns across 9 bases. The V and J ends lost 5 bases and 3 bases, in that order; junction bases with no gene match: 7. The CDR3 is 15 amino acids. In germline, CDR1 is SGHDN, CDR2 FVKESK. The CDR3 sequence: CASSALDRGDTEAFF. In DNA, the CDR3 is TGTGCCAGCAGCGCCTTAGACAGGGGGGACACTGAAGCTTTCTTT.

The CDR3 protein is CASSLGARLNTEAFF. As DNA, the CDR3 is TGTGCCAGCAGTTTAGGAGCGAGACTGAACACTGAAGCTTTCTTT. V gene TRBV28 combines with J gene TRBJ1-1; D gene unclear. Germline CDR1 is MDHEN and CDR2 is SYDVKM. The V and J ends lost 2 bases and 0 bases respectively, with 10 bases between them. The CDR3 runs to 15 residues.

The chain is built from TRBV19 and TRBJ2-1; a weak D match, TRBD1 (6 bases). Trimming pared 3 bases from V and 6 bases from J, leaving 9 bases between. CDR3 length: 13 amino acids. Germline values: CDR1 LNHDA, CDR2 SQIVND (reference sequence). CDR3 in DNA: TGTGCCAGTAGTATTCAGGGGCGCAATGAGCAGTTCTTC. Protein sequence: CASSIQGRNEQFF.

The chain employs TRBV18 and TRBJ2-7; a weak D match, TRBD1 (7 bases). The germline CDR1 and CDR2 sequences are KGHSH and LQKENI. V was shortened by 6 bases and J by 2 bases, with 14 bases between the two germline ends. The CDR3 length is 14 residues. The CDR3 bases are TGTGCCAGCTCCCGCGGGACAGAGGCCTACGAGCAGTACTTC. The encoded protein is CASSRGTEAYEQYF.

The chain has TRBV9 and TRBJ1-1; possibly TRBD1 for D (5 bases). Germline CDR1 and CDR2: SGDLS and YYNGEE. The CDR3 has 13 amino acids. The V end was cut by 4 bases, the J end by 4 bases, with 11 bases between. DNA of the CDR3: TGTGCCAGCAGCCAGACGGGGGGCACTGAAGCTTTCTTT. Its translation: CASSQTGGTEAFF.

Of note for this clone: Within the sample, other DNA sequences also encode this same CDR3. V is TRBV7-2 and J is TRBJ2-7; D perhaps matches TRBD1 (6 bases). CDR1 SGHTA and CDR2 FQGNSA come from the germline V gene. This CDR3 spans 13 amino acids. V lost 5 bases to trimming and J lost 1 base, with 9 bases between them. The CDR3 sequence is CASSSTGSYEQYF. The CDR3 DNA follows: TGTGCCAGCAGCAGCACAGGGTCCTACGAGCAGTACTTC. The variable domain in full, completed from reference TRBV7-2 and TRBJ2-7, reads GAGVSQSPSNKVTEKGKDVELRCDPISGHTALYWYRQSLGQGLEFLIYFQGNSAPDKSGLPSDRFSAERTGGSVSTLTIQRTQQEDSAVYLCASSSTGSYEQYFGPGTRLTVT.